Following are 20 T cell receptor beta chains from one sample sequenced in a study of shared clonotypes between healthy human individuals. The method was immunoSEQ multiplex PCR; TCRdb's version includes in-frame clones alone and lacks a portion of them. The sample lists 2.3 million or so clones, more than 80% occurring once. Sequences were obtained from naive CD4+ T cells from PBMCs. Subset meaning: CD45RA+ positively selected. Every receptor here comes from a man between 18 and 35 years old in good health. Some clones in this sample may be carry-over from other donors' samples.

The chain combines TRBV30 with TRBJ1-6; TRBD1 is a possible D gene (5 bases). V lost 3 bases, J lost 8 bases, and 14 bases lay in between. CDR3 length equals 14 residues. Germline CDR1 GTSNPN, CDR2 SVGIG (reference sequence). The CDR3 nucleotides are TGTGCCTGGAGGGGAGTGAGGGGAGATTCACCCCTCCACTTT. Protein product: CAWRGVRGDSPLHF.

As concerns this clone: This CDR3 is also generated by other DNA sequences in the sample. V gene TRBV6-5 combines with J gene TRBJ2-3; 12 nucleotides match TRBD2. Germline values: CDR1 MNHEY, CDR2 SVGAGI. Trimming at V came to 6 bases and at J to 4 bases, leaving 5 bases not matched to a gene. The CDR3 is made up of 15 amino acids. In nucleotides, the CDR3 is TGTGCCAGCAGGCGACTAGCGGGAGTACCAGATACGCAGTATTTT. Translating it yields CASRRLAGVPDTQYF.

The V gene is TRBV30, the J gene TRBJ1-4; no clear D gene. This CDR3 contains 13 residues. CDR1 GTSNPN and CDR2 SVGIG come from the germline V gene (reference sequence). The germline V and J ends were trimmed by 5 bases and 12 bases, with 19 bases remaining between them. For the CDR3, the DNA is TGTGCCTGGGGGGAAGGTCACAGTGGGGAACTGTTTTTT. Its protein product is CAWGEGHSGELFF.

The CDR3 DNA reads as TGCGCCAGCAGCTTGGCCTCGGGACAGGGCACAGATACGCAGTATTTT. Amino acid sequence: CASSLASGQGTDTQYF. The V and J genes are TRBV5-1 and TRBJ2-3, with TRBD1 identical over 8 bases. Germline trimming cut 0 bases from V and 1 base from J; bases unmatched to any gene: 4. Germline lookup yields CDR1 SGHRS and CDR2 YFSETQ. This CDR3 has 16 residues.

The rearrangement joins TRBV19 to TRBJ2-3; D is perhaps TRBD2 (6 bases). This CDR3 is built from 18 residues. Germline-derived CDR1 and CDR2 are LNHDA and SQIVND (reference sequence). Trimming took 6 bases from V and 6 from J, leaving 28 bases between them. As DNA, the CDR3 is TGTGCCAGTAGCGCCAGGGCCCGGAGGGAGCGGTCCGGGGATACGCAGTATTTT. Its protein product is CASSARARRERSGDTQYF.

The V gene is TRBV7-2, the J gene TRBJ1-3; D perhaps matches TRBD1 (6 bases). CDR1 is SGHTA, CDR2 FQGNSA, per germline. The CDR3 is 14 residues long. V dropped 5 bases and J dropped 0 bases, with 8 bases sitting between them. For the CDR3, the DNA is TGTGCCAGCAGCCAGGGGATCTCTGGAAACACCATATATTTT. Protein: CASSQGISGNTIYF.

The CDR3 protein is CSVMDRLGETQYF. CDR3 DNA sequence: TGCAGCGTTATGGACCGCCTGGGAGAGACCCAGTACTTC. The chain links TRBV29-1 to TRBJ2-5; D unclear. The length of the CDR3 is 13 residues. Trimming took off 5 bases at V and 4 bases at J, with 14 bases between the two ends. Germline V gene sequence: CDR1 SQVTM, CDR2 ANQGSEA.

This clone turned up a few times. The chain has TRBV7-9 and TRBJ1-5; D not resolved. In germline, CDR1 is SEHNR, CDR2 FQNEAQ (reference sequence). Trimming pared 1 base from V and 6 bases from J, leaving 7 bases between. The CDR3 is 13 amino acids. In DNA, the CDR3 is TGTGCCAGCAGCTTAGGGGAGTCTCAGCCCCAGCATTTT. Protein product: CASSLGESQPQHF. Full variable domain (rest looked up from reference TRBV7-9 and TRBJ1-5): DTGVSQNPRHKITKRGQNVTFRCDPISEHNRLYWYRQTLGQGPEFLTYFQNEAQLEKSRLLSDRFSAERPKGSFSTLEIQRTEQGDSAMYLCASSLGESQPQHFGDGTRLSIL.

This clone came up once. The J gene is TRBJ2-3, the V gene TRBV11-2; TRBD2 agrees at 9 bases. Germline-derived CDR1 and CDR2 are SGHAT and FQNNGV. Trimming removed 5 bases from V and 1 base from J; junction bases left unmatched: 7. CDR3 length: 16 residues. This chain's CDR3 is CASSPTAGGGTDTQYF. The CDR3, as DNA: TGTGCCAGCAGCCCGACGGCGGGGGGGGGCACAGATACGCAGTATTTT.

With regard to this clone: The sample has other DNA sequences that encode this CDR3 too. The chain is built from TRBV5-1 and TRBJ2-1; possibly TRBD2 for D (6 bases). The CDR3 runs 14 residues. Germline assignment: CDR1 SGHRS and CDR2 YFSETQ. Trimming took off 4 bases at V and 3 bases at J, with 11 bases between the two ends. The CDR3 loop reads CASSPLASYNEQFF. In nucleotides, the CDR3 is TGCGCCAGCAGCCCGCTAGCGAGCTACAATGAGCAGTTCTTC.

This clone appeared a single time. The rearrangement links TRBV5-1 to TRBJ2-2; no reliable D call. There are 15 residues in the CDR3. The germline V gene encodes CDR1 SGHRS and CDR2 YFSETQ. The V and J ends lost 0 bases and 7 bases respectively, with 13 bases between them. The CDR3 sequence is CASSLDASRSGELFF. The CDR3 region has the DNA TGCGCCAGCAGCTTGGACGCCTCCCGAAGCGGGGAGCTGTTTTTT. The full variable domain, completed using reference TRBV5-1 and TRBJ2-2, is KAGVTQTPRYLIKTRGQQVTLSCSPISGHRSVSWYQQTPGQGLQFLFEYFSETQRNKGNFPGRFSGRQFSNSRSEMNVSTLELGDSALYLCASSLDASRSGELFFGEGSRLTVL.

The chain employs TRBV4-1 and TRBJ2-5; no definite D call. The CDR3 has 13 amino acids. With 2 bases removed from V and 5 bases from J, the gap between germline ends came to 9 bases. Germline CDR1 is MGHRA and CDR2 is YSYEKL. The CDR3 region has the DNA TGCGCCAGCAGCCAATACTTCGGGGAGACCCAGTACTTC. This translates into CASSQYFGETQYF.

The CDR3 DNA follows: TGCGCCAGCAGCCAAGGCCAGGCCGAGAGGAATTCACCCCTCCACTTT. As protein: CASSQGQAERNSPLHF. The chain links TRBV4-1 to TRBJ1-6; D gene ambiguous. Germline CDR1 and CDR2: MGHRA and YSYEKL. This CDR3 has 16 amino acids. Trimming took off 1 base at V and 7 bases at J, with 14 bases between the two ends.

In regard to this clone: This sample also contains other DNA sequences that code for the same CDR3. The chain employs TRBV5-1 and TRBJ1-1, with D hard to call. Deletions cut 4 bases from V and 0 bases from J, with 7 bases between. CDR3 length: 13 amino acids. In germline, CDR1 is SGHRS, CDR2 YFSETQ. For the CDR3, the DNA is TGCGCCAGCAGCCTCAATTTGAACACTGAAGCTTTCTTT. Translation: CASSLNLNTEAFF.

The chain combines TRBV30 with TRBJ1-6; D is undetermined. The V gene's germline CDR1 is GTSNPN and CDR2 SVGIG (reference sequence). Trimming removed 8 bases from V and 13 bases from J, with 9 bases in between. The CDR3 totals 9 residues. CDR3 sequence reads: CAPDIPLHF. The CDR3 DNA reads TGTGCCCCCGATATTCCCCTCCACTTT.

This sequence joins TRBV7-3 and TRBJ2-1; TRBD2 agrees at 9 bases. Germline V gives CDR1 SGHTA, CDR2 FQGTGA. Trimming cost V 4 bases and J 4 bases; bases outside gene matches: 14. CDR3 length: 18 amino acids. CDR3 sequence: CASSSRTAPAGGYNEQFF. CDR3 nucleotides: TGTGCCAGCAGCTCCCGAACCGCCCCAGCGGGAGGATACAATGAGCAGTTCTTC.

This clone was recorded only once. The chain has TRBV9 and TRBJ2-5; 8 nucleotides agree with TRBD2. V shed 3 bases, J shed 2 bases, and the junction held 6 bases outside the gene matches. The CDR3 length is 15 residues. Germline CDR1 and CDR2: SGDLS and YYNGEE. CDR3 nucleotides: TGTGCCAGCAGCGCCTTAGCGGGAATACAAGAGACCCAGTACTTC. This codes for CASSALAGIQETQYF.

The chain carries TRBV15 and TRBJ1-2; no clear D. Germline lookup yields CDR1 LNHNV and CDR2 YYDKDF (reference sequence). The CDR3 has 14 residues. The V end was cut by 0 bases, the J end by 4 bases, with 9 bases between. The CDR3 DNA follows: TGTGCCACCAGCAGAGATCAGGCCGTCTATGGCTACACCTTC. Amino acid sequence: CATSRDQAVYGYTF.

The rearrangement uses TRBV28 and TRBJ1-5; D uncertain. Germline V gives CDR1 MDHEN, CDR2 SYDVKM. V lost 5 bases and J 6 bases, leaving 17 bases between the germline ends. There are 15 residues in the CDR3. This CDR3 reads CASSPPGYWGQPQHF. CDR3 DNA sequence: TGTGCCAGCAGTCCCCCGGGGTACTGGGGTCAGCCCCAGCATTTT.

This rearrangement joins TRBV5-1 to TRBJ2-4; D is undetermined. The CDR3 length is 15 residues. The germline V gene encodes CDR1 SGHRS and CDR2 YFSETQ. Trimming cost V 2 bases and J 1 base, with 10 bases left between them. CDR3 sequence reads: CASSFPQAAKNIQYF. CDR3 DNA sequence: TGCGCCAGCAGCTTCCCGCAGGCGGCCAAAAACATTCAGTACTTC.